A single TCR beta chain is shown here with its context. The antigen remains unidentified. In germline, CDR1 is LNHDA, CDR2 SQIVND (reference sequence). The trim removed 0 bases at V and 8 bases at J, leaving 6 bases unmatched. The CDR3 extends over 14 amino acids. This specimen belongs to a study of identifying expanded T cells in peripheral blood. Whole-study findings and limits: Technical replicates showed about 1.2 changed clones; approximately two weeks approximately 15; four weeks 19. Clone count variance between approximately two-week samples rose with total template count.

Profiling relied on immunoSEQ multiplex PCR, and the TCRdb table lists in-frame clones only, not all of them. Of 95,000 or so clones listed, approximately 84% are singletons. No infections or other immune events were documented during collection. This clonotype originated in a person aged 18 to 75 in good health. The rearrangement joins TRBV19 to TRBJ1-1; 7 nucleotides align to TRBD1. Sequencing used blood. In nucleotides, the CDR3 is TGTGCCAGTAGTATAGAGAGGGGACAGTCCGAAGCTTTCTTT. As protein: CASSIERGQSEAFF.